Below, one T cell receptor (beta chain) is given with its context. This clone appeared a few times. The target of this receptor is not known. Nothing much larger sits one base from this clone, and base qualities are not available. From roughly 10,000 to 100,000 sorted cells per subset, genomic DNA was extracted using the DNeasy Blood and Tissue Kit. The immunoSEQ service sequenced and mapped the TCRbeta V-J or V-D-J regions, with coverage above 9x for each sample. Under the source paper's analysis protocol: The analysis included only productive rearrangements exported from the immunoSEQ Analyzer platform, and clonality was assessed using the 500 most abundant clones. The Morisita-Horn similarity index and the Jaccard index were used to quantify the overlap in repertoires between populations. Morisita-Horn similarity between CD8 T-cell subset TCR repertoires was measured in about 6 cancer patients. TCRdb stores this immuneACCESS table with in-frame sequences only. Part of the clones is absent; in the studies checked, under half of the shortfall reflects unresolved V genes, and no reason is known for the rest. V, J and clone size reflect that table, while D and trimming were determined from the DNA. Here the sample has about 15,000 clones; just over 90% occur a single time. The ten top clones hold 4.3% of the sample.

No therapy was being received by patients at the time of sample collection, although prior treatments had ranged from chemotherapy, radiotherapy, surgery and immunotherapy to none. After thawing, cells went through T lymphocyte enrichment using a negative-selection kit, with EpCAM beads added for tumor-infiltrating lymphocytes. CD8+CD4-CD45RA- cells were sorted as memory CD8 T cells irrespective of CCR7 expression. Before analysis, peripheral blood mononuclear cells were isolated on a Ficoll-Paque PLUS gradient and cryopreserved. Populations were sorted to 98% to 99% purity on a FACSAria II, and cell pellets were frozen for TCR sequencing without culture. The source of the sample is a study of CD39 and CD103 CD8 tumor-infiltrating T cells listed by TCRdb under 2018. As for the study more broadly: An HPV-positive HNSCC, an HPV-negative HNSCC, an ovarian cancer and a melanoma patient were represented in the repertoire comparisons shown. Deep sequencing of TCRbeta CDR3 was used to compare the repertoires of CD8 TIL subsets, defined by CD103 and CD39, with those of peripheral memory CD8 T cells.

General conclusions and limits of the study: Clonotypes from DP TILs were seldom detected in blood or uninvolved lymph node, while clonotypes from DN TILs overlapped to a large extent with peripheral memory CD8 repertoires. Compared with DN and SP CD8 TILs and with blood memory CD8 T cells, DP CD8 TILs appeared more oligoclonal, with the top 30 clonotypes covering about 56-86%.

The V end gives up 8 bases and the J end 2 bases, leaving 2 bases in the junction not matched to a gene. There are 13 amino acids in the CDR3, from cysteine to phenylalanine inclusive. CDR3 DNA only is kept here, 39 bases in frame from base 1. Reading the germline V gene gives CDR1 SGHVS and CDR2 FQNEAQ. The chain links TRBV7-8 with TRBJ1-5; 8 bases in the junction line up with TRBD1. The sample comprised CD8+ T cells sorted from blood. What the cell subset or site label conveys for this sample: total memory CD8 T cells (CD45RA-CCR7+/-) from blood or uninvolved lymph node. This receptor was taken from a human donor with head and neck squamous cell carcinoma. The CDR3 here reads CASGQGGNQPQHF. Read as DNA, the sequence is TGTGCCAGCGGACAGGGTGGCAATCAGCCCCAGCATTTT.